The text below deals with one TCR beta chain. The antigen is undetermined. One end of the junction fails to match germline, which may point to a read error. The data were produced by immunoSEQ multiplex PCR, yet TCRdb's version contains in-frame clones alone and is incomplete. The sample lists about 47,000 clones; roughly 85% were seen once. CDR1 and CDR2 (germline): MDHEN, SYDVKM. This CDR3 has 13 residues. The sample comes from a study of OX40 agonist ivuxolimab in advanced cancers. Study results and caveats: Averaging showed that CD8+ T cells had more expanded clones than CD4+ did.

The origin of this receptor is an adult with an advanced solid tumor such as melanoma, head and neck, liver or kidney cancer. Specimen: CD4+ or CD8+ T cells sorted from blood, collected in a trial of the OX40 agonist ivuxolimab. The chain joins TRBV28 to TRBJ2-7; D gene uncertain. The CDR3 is CASSVSDTTGEAF. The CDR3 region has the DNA TGTGCCAGCAGTGTTTCAGACACTACCGGCGAGGCGTTC.